The clone carrying this T cell receptor beta chain was picked up many times. Its antigen is unidentified. This record comes from a study of tumor-infiltrating lymphocytes in primary liver carcinoma. In the study overall: The patient population consisted of men and women between 30 and 69 years of age. Study-wide points: Owing to bulk unsorted samples, no comparison was made between CD4+ and CD8+ repertoires. It was tumor-adjacent and tumor-blood pairs that overlapped less than tumor region pairs did.

Unsorted whole blood served as the source of blood RNA, and germline DNA was extracted as well. Starting material of roughly 550 ng total RNA yielded TCR beta cDNA via a constant-region primer. ARM-PCR was slightly modified, and three nested multiplex PCR rounds with it gave rise to the TCR beta libraries. A C-beta reverse primer was combined with TRBV1-TRBV30 forward primers in the first two PCR rounds, and each round had approximately 10 cycles. TCRdb re-called the multiplex PCR reads with MiXCR, one entry per CDR3 protein. The sample contains about 310,000 distinct CDR3 sequences, nearly 60% of which appear only once. Trimming removed 1 base from V and 7 bases from J, with 19 bases in between. In germline, CDR1 is SGHAT, CDR2 FQNNGV. This CDR3 contains 17 residues.

The chain carries TRBV11-2 and TRBJ2-2, with a tentative D call TRBD2 (6 bases). The TCR comes from a woman in her twenties or thirties with primary liver carcinoma and hepatitis B virus infection. Sequenced: peripheral blood. Here the CDR3 reads CASSLAFGRGTVGELFF. DNA of the CDR3: TGTGCCAGCAGCTTAGCGTTTGGGCGGGGTACGGTCGGGGAGCTGTTTTTT.